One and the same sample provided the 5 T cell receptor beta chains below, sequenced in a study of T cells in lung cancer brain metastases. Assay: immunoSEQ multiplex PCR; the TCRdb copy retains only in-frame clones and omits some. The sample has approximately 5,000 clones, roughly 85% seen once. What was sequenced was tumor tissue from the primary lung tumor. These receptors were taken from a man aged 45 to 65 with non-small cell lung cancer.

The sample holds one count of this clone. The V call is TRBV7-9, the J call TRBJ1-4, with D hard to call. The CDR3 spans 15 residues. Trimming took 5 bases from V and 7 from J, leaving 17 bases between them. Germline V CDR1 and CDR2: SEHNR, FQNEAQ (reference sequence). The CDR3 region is CASSKDVPSVEKLFF. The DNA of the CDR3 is TGTGCCAGCAGCAAGGACGTCCCGTCAGTTGAAAAACTGTTTTTT.

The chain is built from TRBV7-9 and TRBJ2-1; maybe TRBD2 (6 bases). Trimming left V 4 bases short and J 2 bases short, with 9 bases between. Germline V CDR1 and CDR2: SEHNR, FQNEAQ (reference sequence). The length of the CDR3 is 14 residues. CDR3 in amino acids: CASSSRGTYNEQFF. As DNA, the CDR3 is TGTGCCAGCAGCTCCCGCGGGACCTACAATGAGCAGTTCTTC.

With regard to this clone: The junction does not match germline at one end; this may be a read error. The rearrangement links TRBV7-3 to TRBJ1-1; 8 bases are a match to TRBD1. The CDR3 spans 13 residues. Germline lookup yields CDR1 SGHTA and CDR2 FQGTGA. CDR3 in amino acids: CASSLVTGGETFF. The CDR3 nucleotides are TGTGCCAGCAGCTTAGTCACAGGGGGTGAAACTTTCTTT.

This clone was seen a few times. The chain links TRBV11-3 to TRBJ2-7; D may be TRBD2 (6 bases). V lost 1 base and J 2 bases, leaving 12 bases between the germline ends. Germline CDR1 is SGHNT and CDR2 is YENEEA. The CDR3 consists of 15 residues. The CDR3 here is CASSLGHGSAYEQYF. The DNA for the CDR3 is TGTGCCAGCAGCTTAGGCCACGGGAGCGCCTACGAGCAGTACTTC. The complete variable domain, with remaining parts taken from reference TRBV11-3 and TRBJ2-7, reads EAGVVQSPRYKIIEKKQPVAFWCNPISGHNTLYWYLQNLGQGPELLIRYENEEAVDDSQLPKDRFSAERLKGVDSTLKIQPAELGDSAVYLCASSLGHGSAYEQYFGPGTRLTVT.

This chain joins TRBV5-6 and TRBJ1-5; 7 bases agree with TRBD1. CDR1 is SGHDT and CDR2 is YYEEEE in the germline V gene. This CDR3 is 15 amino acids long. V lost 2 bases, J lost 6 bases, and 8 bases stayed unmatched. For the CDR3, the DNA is TGTGCCAGCAGCTTTGGCAGGGGGGTGAGTCAGCCCCAGCATTTT. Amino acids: CASSFGRGVSQPQHF. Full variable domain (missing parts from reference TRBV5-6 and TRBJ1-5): DAGVTQSPTHLIKTRGQQVTLRCSPKSGHDTVSWYQQALGQGPQFIFQYYEEEERQRGNFPDRFSGHQFPNYSSELNVNALLLGDSALYLCASSFGRGVSQPQHFGDGTRLSIL.